This TCR beta chain was recorded in a study of blood T cell repertoires in COVID-19. The overall study: Both acute and convalescent COVID-19 samples were obtained from the United States, Italy and Spain. T cells, B-cell-depleted T cells, or PBMCs supplied cDNA or gDNA.

Per the original data handling: Using reference gene primer amplification, nucleated cell counts were estimated. TCRdb's copy holds only in-frame clones and misses some; the assay was immunoSEQ multiplex PCR. V and J calls plus clone size are reproduced from that table; the DNA served to infer D and trimming. The data contain around 46,000 clones, approximately 88% of them singletons. This CDR3 region has 14 residues. Germline-derived CDR1 and CDR2 are LGHDT and YNNKEL (reference sequence). The V end lost 4 bases, the J end lost 4 bases, and 13 bases lay between the germline ends. Sequenced: peripheral blood. V and J are TRBV3-1 (or the pseudogene TRBV3-2) and TRBJ1-2; D might be TRBD1 (5 bases). The receptor was isolated from a man aged 65 to 79 with acute or convalescent COVID-19. CDR3 in amino acids: CASSPTGEGYGYTF. CDR3 sequence (DNA): TGTGCCAGCAGCCCCACGGGGGAAGGCTATGGCTACACCTTC.